This T cell receptor beta chain is from a study of beta chain features in type 1 diabetes. This CDR3 is built from 14 residues. Germline V lookup: CDR1 SGHTA, CDR2 FQGTGA. Between the trimmed V and J ends, which lost 5 bases and 1 base, there was a span of 11 bases. Every bit of the isolated RNA underwent reverse transcription, so sequencing read expressed TCRB transcripts. Read counts averaged about 3.57 million for samples of naive, central memory and regulatory T cells. Produced via immunoSEQ multiplex PCR; TCRdb's table is partial and in-frame only. The sample holds hundreds of thousands of clones, about 14% seen once. Concerning this clone itself: Its target is unknown.

The single heparinised draw taken from each donor contained roughly 100 mL of blood on average. It was via CD45RO/CCR7/CD25/CD127/CD95/CD27 that CD4+ naive, central memory, regulatory and stem cell-like memory cells were sorted. Overall study results and limits: Patients with Type 1 diabetes showed moderately but significantly shorter TCRB CDR3s in all four CD4+ subsets.

The chain joins TRBV7-3 to TRBJ2-5; TRBD1 is a possible D gene (6 bases). This TCR was recovered from a man younger than 35 with type 1 diabetes. The source material was naive CD4+ T cells from blood. Here the CDR3 DNA reads TGTGCCAGCAGCCGTTTAGGGGGCCAAGAGACCCAGTACTTC. Translated: CASSRLGGQETQYF.